This TCR beta chain was documented in a study of vaccination effects on CD4 cells after COVID-19. Trimming cost V 1 base and J 4 bases, with 12 bases left between them. There are 15 residues in the CDR3. The germline V gene encodes CDR1 SGHNT and CDR2 YENEEA. Subsequent to a culture period of around 10 days, CD4+ T cells were isolated. The healthy vaccine recipients, who had no prior SARS-CoV-2 infection, showed negative nucleocapsid antibodies. Half the medium was swapped for IL-2 medium on days 3 and 7. Regarding the study as a whole: Only a few convalescent patients and no early post-infection timepoints featured in the study. From healthy vaccinees, only 1 of 255 vaccine-induced clones also reacted to common cold coronaviruses.

About this clone itself: Its antigen is still unknown.

Assay: immunoSEQ multiplex PCR; the TCRdb copy retains only in-frame clones and omits some. The sample has roughly 56,000 clones, 65% to 80% seen once; the top ten hold approximately 3%. The source of this sequence is a human donor who received a COVID-19 vaccine. Sequencing was performed on CD4+ T cells from PBMCs cultured without peptide, taken before COVID-19 vaccination. The gene calls are TRBV11-3 and TRBJ2-3; D is uncertain. CDR3 residues: CASSLGNRVADTQYF. CDR3 DNA sequence: TGTGCCAGCAGCTTAGGCAACAGAGTGGCAGATACGCAGTATTTT.